This TCR beta chain was documented in a study of control samples from healthy donors and cancer patients. The CDR3 is 17 residues long. V was pared by 5 bases and J by 2 bases, with 12 bases of the junction left unmatched. The germline CDR1 and CDR2 sequences are MNHEY and SVGEGT. Method: immunoSEQ multiplex PCR; TCRdb's copy keeps in-frame clones and lacks some. Found here are 100,000 to 120,000 clones, 88% of them singletons; the top ten hold roughly 4%. The chain carries TRBV6-2 or TRBV6-3 and TRBJ2-1; 7 bases map to TRBD1. The receptor was isolated from a woman aged 60 to 75 with lung cancer. The sequenced material came from PBMCs. The CDR3 reads CASSAQFGTDAYNEQFF. In DNA, the CDR3 is TGTGCCAGCAGTGCACAGTTCGGGACAGACGCCTACAATGAGCAGTTCTTC.